Following are 12 T cell receptor beta chains from one sample sequenced in a study of T cell repertoires in cytomegalovirus infection. A single record per CDR3 protein comes from TCRdb applying MiXCR to the reads. The sample lists about 360,000 distinct CDR3 sequences, 15% to 20% occurring once. The sample consisted of PBMCs. The receptors were gathered from a human donor in good health (CMV status not recorded). Some clones in this sample may be carry-over from other donors' samples.

The gene calls are TRBV15 and TRBJ1-1; 8 nucleotides align to TRBD1. CDR3 length: 13 amino acids. V gave up 1 base and J gave up 8 bases; unmatched junction bases: 3. CDR1 and CDR2 from the germline V gene are LNHNV and YYDKDF (reference sequence). The CDR3 is CATSRVRGPEAFF. In DNA form, the CDR3 reads TGTGCCACCAGCAGAGTCAGGGGGCCCGAAGCTTTCTTT.

This clonotype was recorded many times. The J gene is TRBJ2-6, the V gene TRBV12-3 or TRBV12-4, with D tentatively TRBD1 (6 bases). The CDR3 loop spans 15 amino acids. Trimming stripped 5 bases from V and 2 bases from J, with 10 bases between. The CDR3 loop reads CASSPGVTGANVLTF. The CDR3 coding sequence is TGTGCCAGCAGTCCAGGGGTTACTGGGGCCAACGTCCTGACTTTC.

This clonotype has a count of ten or more. V and J are TRBV7-2 and TRBJ2-1; 9 bases are a match to TRBD1. J gave up 1 base and V 5 bases, and 6 bases lay outside the gene matches. CDR3 length: 16 amino acids. Germline assignment: CDR1 SGHTA and CDR2 FQGNSA. The CDR3, as DNA: TGTGCCAGCAGCCGGGACAGGGATGTTTCCTACAATGAGCAGTTCTTC. Translated: CASSRDRDVSYNEQFF.

Only a few counts were recorded for this clonotype. The genes are TRBV7-2 and TRBJ1-1, with D possibly TRBD1 on 5 matching bases. CDR1 and CDR2 from the germline V gene are SGHTA and FQGNSA. The CDR3 sequence is 13 residues long. Trimming shortened V by 5 bases and J by 6 bases, and 13 bases separated the two germline ends. Written as DNA, the CDR3 is TGTGCCAGCAGCGTTCAGGGAGCACCTGAAGCTTTCTTT. It encodes CASSVQGAPEAFF.

This chain connects TRBV11-2 to TRBJ2-1; D is uncertain. CDR1 is SGHAT, CDR2 FQNNGV, per germline. This CDR3 has 14 residues. V lost 5 bases and J 6 bases, leaving 14 bases between the germline ends. CDR3 in amino acids: CASSLGFSGNEQFF. The CDR3 nucleotides are TGTGCCAGCAGCCTGGGGTTCTCAGGCAATGAGCAGTTCTTC. Filled out from reference TRBV11-2 and TRBJ2-1, the complete variable domain reads EAGVAQSPRYKIIEKRQSVAFWCNPISGHATLYWYQQILGQGPKLLIQFQNNGVVDDSQLPKDRFSAERLKGVDSTLKIQPAKLEDSAVYLCASSLGFSGNEQFFGPGTRLTVL.

The V gene is TRBV4-2, the J gene TRBJ1-6, with 9 bases identical to TRBD1. V was pared by 7 bases and J by 8 bases, with 6 bases of the junction left unmatched. The CDR3 is made up of 14 amino acids. CDR1 and CDR2 (germline): LGHNA, YNFKEQ. The CDR3 loop reads CASTPGQGHSPLHF. In nucleotides, the CDR3 is TGTGCCAGCACTCCGGGACAGGGTCATTCACCCCTCCACTTT.

The gene calls are TRBV12-3 or TRBV12-4 and TRBJ2-7; 10 positions agree with TRBD1. V lost 6 bases, J lost 3 bases, and 8 bases stayed unmatched. The CDR3 sequence is 15 residues long. DNA of the CDR3: TGTGCCAGCAGGACGGGGACAGGGGCCAACTACGAGCAGTACTTC. Amino acids: CASRTGTGANYEQYF.

This clonotype has only a few counts. V usage is TRBV7-2 and J usage is TRBJ2-7; 10 bases agree with TRBD2. The CDR3 totals 15 residues. Unmatched junction bases numbered 4, after V lost 2 bases and J lost 3 bases. CDR1 is SGHTA, CDR2 FQGNSA, per germline. CDR3 bases: TGTGCCAGCAGCTTATTAGCGGGGGGTTTCTACGAGCAGTACTTC. As protein: CASSLLAGGFYEQYF. The full variable domain, with the rest looked up from reference TRBV7-2 and TRBJ2-7, is GAGVSQSPSNKVTEKGKDVELRCDPISGHTALYWYRQSLGQGLEFLIYFQGNSAPDKSGLPSDRFSAERTGGSVSTLTIQRTQQEDSAVYLCASSLLAGGFYEQYFGPGTRLTVT.

There are a few counts of this clonotype. This rearrangement joins TRBV6-1 to TRBJ2-7; a weak D match, TRBD2 (5 bases). CDR3 length equals 14 residues. The germline V gene has CDR1 MNHNS and CDR2 SASEGT. V was clipped by 5 bases and J by 8 bases, with 19 bases between them. CDR3 in DNA: TGTGCCAGCAGTAACCCCACGGGAAGAGCTAAGCAGTACTTC. Encoded protein: CASSNPTGRAKQYF.

This clonotype was detected many times. V is TRBV7-9 and J is TRBJ2-5; D is uncertain. Trimming took 1 base from V and 10 from J, leaving 16 bases between them. The CDR3 runs 14 residues. Germline loops: CDR1 SEHNR, CDR2 FQNEAQ (reference sequence). The CDR3 loop is CASSLGYSSLDQYF. For the CDR3, the DNA is TGTGCCAGCAGCTTAGGCTACTCCTCGTTGGACCAGTACTTC.

A few counts support this clonotype. The chain couples TRBV19 to TRBJ2-7, with 11 nucleotides matching TRBD2. CDR3 length equals 15 residues. With V trimmed by 5 bases and J by 7 bases, 10 bases remained unmatched. The germline V gene encodes CDR1 LNHDA and CDR2 SQIVND (reference sequence). The CDR3, as DNA: TGTGCCAGTAGTCCACGGACTAGCGGGCGGTGGGAGCAGTACTTC. It specifies CASSPRTSGRWEQYF.

The gene calls are TRBV12-5 and TRBJ2-2; no definite D call. The CDR3 is 16 residues long. Trimming left V 0 bases short and J 3 bases short, with 11 bases between. CDR1 is LGHNT and CDR2 is FRNRAP in the germline V gene. In nucleotides, the CDR3 is TGTGCTAGTGGTTTGGTACTATCCCGGGACACCGGGGAGCTGTTTTTT. Translating gives CASGLVLSRDTGELFF.